The sequence of this T cell receptor (beta chain) was determined in a study of CD8+ T cells in alopecia areata. Study results and caveats: Affected scalp, especially in alopecia totalis/universalis, had a higher clonality than normal scalp did.

Stated treatment: oral pan-JAK inhibitor, 5-10 mg twice daily. Germline V CDR1 and CDR2: MGHDK, SYGVNS. This CDR3 spans 12 amino acids. V was cut by 4 bases and J by 5 bases, with 8 bases left in between. Sequencing relied on a cDNA template that was reverse transcribed from extracted RNA. The method was immunoSEQ multiplex PCR; TCRdb's version includes in-frame clones alone and lacks a portion of them. Of about 180,000 clones detected, about 47% appear once; the ten largest clones hold 9.5% to 13%. In regard to this clone: Its antigen is unidentified.

Sequenced here: CD8+ T cells sorted from blood, sampled around week 53, from a patient treated with tofacitinib. This receptor was identified in a human donor with alopecia areata. The chain carries TRBV25-1 and TRBJ1-2; D gene unclear. The CDR3 DNA follows: TGTGCCAGCAGTGCGGAAGCATATGGCTACACCTTC. As protein: CASSAEAYGYTF.